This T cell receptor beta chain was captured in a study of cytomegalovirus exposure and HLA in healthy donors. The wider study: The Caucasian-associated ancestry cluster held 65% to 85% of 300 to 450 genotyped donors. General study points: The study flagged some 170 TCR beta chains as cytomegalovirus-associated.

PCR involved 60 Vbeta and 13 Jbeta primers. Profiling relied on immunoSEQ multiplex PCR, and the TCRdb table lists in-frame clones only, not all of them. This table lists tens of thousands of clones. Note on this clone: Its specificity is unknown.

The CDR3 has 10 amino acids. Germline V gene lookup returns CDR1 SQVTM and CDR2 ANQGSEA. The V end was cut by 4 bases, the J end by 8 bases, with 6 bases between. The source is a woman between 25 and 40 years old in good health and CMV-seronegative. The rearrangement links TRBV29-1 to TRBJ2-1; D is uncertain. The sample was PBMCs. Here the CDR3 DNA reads TGCAGCGTTGTCCGAGATGAGCAGTTCTTC. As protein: CSVVRDEQFF.